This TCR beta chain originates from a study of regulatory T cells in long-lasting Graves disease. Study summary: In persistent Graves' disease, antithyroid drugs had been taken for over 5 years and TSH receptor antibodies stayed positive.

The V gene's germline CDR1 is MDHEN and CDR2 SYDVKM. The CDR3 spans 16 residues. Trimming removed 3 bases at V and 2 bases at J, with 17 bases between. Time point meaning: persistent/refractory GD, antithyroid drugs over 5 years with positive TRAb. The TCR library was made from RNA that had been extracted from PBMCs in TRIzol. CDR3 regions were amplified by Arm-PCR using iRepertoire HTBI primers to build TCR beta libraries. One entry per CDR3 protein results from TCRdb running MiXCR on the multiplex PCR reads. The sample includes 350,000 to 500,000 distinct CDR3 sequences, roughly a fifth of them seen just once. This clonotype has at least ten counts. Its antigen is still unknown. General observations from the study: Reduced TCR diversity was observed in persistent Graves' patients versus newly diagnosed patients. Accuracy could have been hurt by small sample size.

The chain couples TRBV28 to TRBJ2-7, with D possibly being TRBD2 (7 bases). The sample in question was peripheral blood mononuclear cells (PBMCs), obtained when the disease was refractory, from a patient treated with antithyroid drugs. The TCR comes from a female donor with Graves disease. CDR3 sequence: CASSLASGGRAYEQYF. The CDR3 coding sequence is TGTGCCAGCAGTTTGGCGTCCGGGGGGCGCGCCTACGAGCAGTACTTC.